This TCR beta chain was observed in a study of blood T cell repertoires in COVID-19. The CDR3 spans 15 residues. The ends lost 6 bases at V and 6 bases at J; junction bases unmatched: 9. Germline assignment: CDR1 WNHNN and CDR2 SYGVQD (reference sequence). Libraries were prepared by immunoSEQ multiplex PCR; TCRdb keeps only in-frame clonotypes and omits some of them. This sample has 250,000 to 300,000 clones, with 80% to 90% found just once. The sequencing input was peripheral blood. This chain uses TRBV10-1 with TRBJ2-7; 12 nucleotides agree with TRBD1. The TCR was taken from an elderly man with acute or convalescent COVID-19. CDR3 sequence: CASRGDRGRDCEQYF. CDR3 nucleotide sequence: TGCGCCAGCAGGGGGGACAGGGGGCGTGATTGCGAGCAGTACTTC.